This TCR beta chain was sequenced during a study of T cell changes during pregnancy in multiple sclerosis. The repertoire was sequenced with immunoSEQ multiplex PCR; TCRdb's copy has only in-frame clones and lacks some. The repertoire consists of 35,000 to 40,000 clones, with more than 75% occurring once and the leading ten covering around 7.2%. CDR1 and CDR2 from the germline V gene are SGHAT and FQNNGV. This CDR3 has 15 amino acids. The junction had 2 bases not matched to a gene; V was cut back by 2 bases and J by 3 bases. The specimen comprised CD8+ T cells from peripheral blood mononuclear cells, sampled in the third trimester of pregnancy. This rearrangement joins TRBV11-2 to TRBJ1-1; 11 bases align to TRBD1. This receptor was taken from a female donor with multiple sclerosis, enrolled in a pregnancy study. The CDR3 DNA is TGTGCCAGCAGCTTAAGGGGACAGGGGGACACTGAAGCTTTCTTT. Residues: CASSLRGQGDTEAFF.